This T cell receptor (beta chain) was documented in a study of cytomegalovirus exposure and HLA in healthy donors. CDR3 size: 14 residues. V gave up 5 bases and J gave up 0 bases, with 10 bases separating them. The germline V gene encodes CDR1 SGHTA and CDR2 FQGNSA. Primers for the PCR totalled 60 Vbeta and 13 Jbeta. Produced via immunoSEQ multiplex PCR; TCRdb's table is partial and in-frame only. The table shows more than 100,000 clones, with around 80% occurring only once. The sample taken for sequencing was PBMCs. V gene TRBV7-2 combines with J gene TRBJ1-1; D gene uncertain. This receptor was identified in a man aged 50 to 60 in good health and CMV-seronegative. The CDR3: CASSPEGVNTEAFF. In DNA form, the CDR3 reads TGTGCCAGCAGCCCGGAGGGAGTGAACACTGAAGCTTTCTTT.